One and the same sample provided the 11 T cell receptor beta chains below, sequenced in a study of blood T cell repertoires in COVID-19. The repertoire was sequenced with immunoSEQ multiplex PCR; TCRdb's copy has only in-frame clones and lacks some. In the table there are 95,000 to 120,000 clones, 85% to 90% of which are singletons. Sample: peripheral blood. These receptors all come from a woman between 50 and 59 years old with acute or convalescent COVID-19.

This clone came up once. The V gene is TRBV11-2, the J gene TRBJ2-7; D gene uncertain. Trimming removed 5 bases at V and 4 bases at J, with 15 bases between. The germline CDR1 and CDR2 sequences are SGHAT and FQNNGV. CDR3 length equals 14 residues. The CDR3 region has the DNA TGTGCCAGCAGCAAACCCACCAGTCCGTACGAGCAGTACTTC. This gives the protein CASSKPTSPYEQYF.

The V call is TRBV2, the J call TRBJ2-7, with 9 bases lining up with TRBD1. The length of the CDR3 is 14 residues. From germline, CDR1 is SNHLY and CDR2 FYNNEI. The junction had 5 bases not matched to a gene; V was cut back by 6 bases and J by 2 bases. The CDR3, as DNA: TGTGCCAGCAGCCGGGACAGGGAAGCCTACGAGCAGTACTTC. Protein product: CASSRDREAYEQYF.

Written as DNA, the CDR3 is TGCGCCAGCAGCCGGACAGGGGTGGCTGGAAACACCATATATTTT. It yields the protein CASSRTGVAGNTIYF. The chain has TRBV4-1 and TRBJ1-3, with TRBD1 matching over 9 bases. Per the germline V gene, CDR1 is MGHRA and CDR2 is YSYEKL. The CDR3 consists of 15 residues. J lost 2 bases, V lost 4 bases, and 3 bases had no gene match.

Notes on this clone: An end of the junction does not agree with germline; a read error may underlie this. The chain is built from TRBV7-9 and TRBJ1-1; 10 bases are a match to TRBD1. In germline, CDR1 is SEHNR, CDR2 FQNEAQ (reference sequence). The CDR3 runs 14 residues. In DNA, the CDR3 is TGTGCCAGCAGAACGGGACAGGGGAACGCTGAAGCTTTCTTT. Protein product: CASRTGQGNAEAFF.

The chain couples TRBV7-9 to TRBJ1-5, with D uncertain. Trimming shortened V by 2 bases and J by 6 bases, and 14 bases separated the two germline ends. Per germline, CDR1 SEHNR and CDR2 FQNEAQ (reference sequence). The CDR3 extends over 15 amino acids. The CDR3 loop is CASSLSGYGSQPQHF. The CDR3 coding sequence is TGTGCCAGCAGCTTATCCGGGTATGGGTCTCAGCCCCAGCATTTT.

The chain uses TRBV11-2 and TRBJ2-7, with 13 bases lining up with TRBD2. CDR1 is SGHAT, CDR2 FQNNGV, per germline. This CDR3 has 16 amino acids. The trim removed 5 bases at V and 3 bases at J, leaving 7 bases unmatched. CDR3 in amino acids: CASSLGTSGNYYEQYF. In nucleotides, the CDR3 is TGTGCCAGCAGCCTAGGGACTAGCGGGAATTACTACGAGCAGTACTTC. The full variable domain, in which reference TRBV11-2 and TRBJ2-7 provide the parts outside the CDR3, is EAGVAQSPRYKIIEKRQSVAFWCNPISGHATLYWYQQILGQGPKLLIQFQNNGVVDDSQLPKDRFSAERLKGVDSTLKIQPAKLEDSAVYLCASSLGTSGNYYEQYFGPGTRLTVT.

The CDR3 DNA reads as TGTGCCAGCAGTACAGGGGAGGCGCTCTACGAGCAGTACTTC. Translation: CASSTGEALYEQYF. This chain connects TRBV27 to TRBJ2-7; D is perhaps TRBD1 (7 bases). Trimming removed 5 bases from V and 3 bases from J, with 14 bases in between. CDR1 and CDR2 from the germline V gene are MNHEY and SMNVEV (reference sequence). The CDR3 sequence is 14 residues long.

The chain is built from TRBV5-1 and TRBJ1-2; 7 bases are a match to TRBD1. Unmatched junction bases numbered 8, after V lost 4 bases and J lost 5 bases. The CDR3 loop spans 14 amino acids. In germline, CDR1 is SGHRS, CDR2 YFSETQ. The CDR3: CASSPDRPPYGYTF. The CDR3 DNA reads TGCGCCAGCAGCCCGGACAGGCCACCTTATGGCTACACCTTC.

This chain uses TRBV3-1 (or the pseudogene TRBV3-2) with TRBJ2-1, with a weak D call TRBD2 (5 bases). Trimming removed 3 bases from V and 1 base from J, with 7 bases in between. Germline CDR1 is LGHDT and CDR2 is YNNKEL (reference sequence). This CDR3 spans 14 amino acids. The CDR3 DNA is TGTGCCAGCAGCCACCCGGGGTCCTACAATGAGCAGTTCTTC. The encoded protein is CASSHPGSYNEQFF.

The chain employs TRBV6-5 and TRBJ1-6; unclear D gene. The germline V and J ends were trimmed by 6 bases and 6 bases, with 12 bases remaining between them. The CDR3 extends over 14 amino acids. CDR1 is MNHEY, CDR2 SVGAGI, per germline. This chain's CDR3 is CASSHSEGNSPLHF. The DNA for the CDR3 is TGTGCCAGCAGCCACTCGGAGGGTAATTCACCCCTCCACTTT.

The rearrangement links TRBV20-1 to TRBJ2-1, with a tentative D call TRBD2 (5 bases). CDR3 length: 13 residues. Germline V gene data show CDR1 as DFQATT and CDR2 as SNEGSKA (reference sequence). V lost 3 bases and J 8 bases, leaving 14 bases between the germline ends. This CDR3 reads CSASTGSMDEQFF. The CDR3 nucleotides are TGCAGTGCTAGTACGGGAAGTATGGATGAGCAGTTCTTC.